These 5 T cell receptor beta chains share one sample of origin, sequenced in a study of technical replicates of blood from a few donors. The table came from immunoSEQ multiplex PCR; TCRdb's copy has only in-frame clones and leaves some out. The data hold 80,000 or so clones, with 80% to 90% observed a single time. Input material: PBMCs. These TCRs come from a human donor in good health. Some clones in this sample may be carry-over from other donors' samples.

The V call is TRBV6-1, the J call TRBJ2-1; weak D call: TRBD2 (7 bases). Looked up from germline, CDR1 is MNHNS and CDR2 is SASEGT. V was shortened by 5 bases and J by 13 bases, with 21 bases between the two germline ends. The CDR3 has 14 residues. Here the CDR3 reads CASSTRGGGGKQFF. As DNA, the CDR3 is TGTGCCAGCAGTACTAGGGGAGGGGGGGGTAAACAGTTCTTC.

This clone was observed a single time. The chain uses TRBV7-2 and TRBJ2-7; no firm D call. The CDR3 runs 14 residues. V was clipped by 0 bases and J by 2 bases, with 8 bases between them. The germline CDR1 and CDR2 sequences are SGHTA and FQGNSA. The CDR3 coding sequence is TGTGCCAGCAGCTTAGCGCTCAGTACCTACGAGCAGTACTTC. Amino acid sequence: CASSLALSTYEQYF.

The chain is built from TRBV2 and TRBJ2-2, with 8 nucleotides matching TRBD2. With 7 bases clipped from V and 1 base from J, the junction kept 5 bases outside the gene matches. From germline, CDR1 is SNHLY and CDR2 FYNNEI. The CDR3 has 15 residues. CDR3 sequence reads: CASKWSGGNTGELFF. CDR3 nucleotide sequence: TGTGCCAGCAAATGGAGCGGGGGGAACACCGGGGAGCTGTTTTTT.

The V and J genes are TRBV5-1 and TRBJ2-2; D is ambiguous. Between the trimmed V and J ends, which lost 0 bases and 0 bases, there was a span of 9 bases. This CDR3 contains 16 residues. Germline V gene data show CDR1 as SGHRS and CDR2 as YFSETQ. The CDR3 coding sequence is TGCGCCAGCAGCTTGGAGCCAGCGTCGAACACCGGGGAGCTGTTTTTT. Its translation is CASSLEPASNTGELFF.

V usage is TRBV4-1 and J usage is TRBJ1-2; no clear D. Trimming took off 0 bases at V and 3 bases at J, with 5 bases between the two ends. From germline, CDR1 is MGHRA and CDR2 YSYEKL. The CDR3 runs to 13 residues. CDR3 in DNA: TGCGCCAGCAGCCAAGAAAGCTACTATGGCTACACCTTC. It yields the protein CASSQESYYGYTF.